Below are 27 T cell receptor beta chains sequenced from a single sample in a study of radiation and T cells in renal cell carcinoma. Time point defined: blood 4 weeks post-SBRT, at nephrectomy. The treatment: 15 Gy SBRT to primary tumor, nephrectomy 4 weeks later. Sequencing was performed with immunoSEQ multiplex PCR; in TCRdb, only in-frame clones are kept and a portion is missing. The sample shows around 170,000 clones, 88% of them seen only once. The sample here was blood, taken from a patient whose treatment included radiotherapy and nephrectomy. These receptors were obtained from a woman in her 50s with renal cell carcinoma.

The chain has TRBV19 and TRBJ2-1, with 10 bases fitting TRBD1. CDR1 and CDR2 from the germline V gene are LNHDA and SQIVND (reference sequence). J gave up 7 bases and V 4 bases, and 1 base lay outside the gene matches. There are 13 residues in the CDR3. CDR3 residues: CASSRGQGNEQFF. The CDR3 bases are TGTGCCAGTAGTAGGGGACAGGGGAATGAGCAGTTCTTC.

The chain combines TRBV7-3 with TRBJ2-2; a possible D gene is TRBD1 (6 bases). CDR1 and CDR2 (germline): SGHTA, FQGTGA. V was shortened by 5 bases and J by 5 bases, with 12 bases between the two germline ends. This CDR3 region has 14 residues. In DNA, the CDR3 is TGTGCCAGCAGCCCCAGGGGTTGGACCGGGGAGCTGTTTTTT. The encoded protein is CASSPRGWTGELFF.

The rearrangement links TRBV18 to TRBJ2-2; possible D gene TRBD2, 5 bases. The CDR3 totals 15 residues. The germline V and J ends were trimmed by 5 bases and 1 base, with 11 bases remaining between them. Germline V lookup: CDR1 KGHSH, CDR2 LQKENI. The CDR3 nucleotides read TGTGCCAGCTCAACGAGGGAATTGAACACCGGGGAGCTGTTTTTT. This gives the protein CASSTRELNTGELFF.

This clone appeared once. The rearrangement uses TRBV5-1 and TRBJ2-5; 13 positions match TRBD2. CDR3 size: 16 residues. The ends lost 4 bases at V and 2 bases at J; junction bases unmatched: 5. In germline, CDR1 is SGHRS, CDR2 YFSETQ. The DNA of the CDR3 is TGCGCCAGCAGCCGTACTAGCGGGGGGGCTCAAGAGACCCAGTACTTC. Protein product: CASSRTSGGAQETQYF.

V and J are TRBV15 and TRBJ1-1, with D unclear. V was clipped by 5 bases and J by 2 bases, with 12 bases between them. Germline CDR1 LNHNV, CDR2 YYDKDF (reference sequence). The CDR3 has 14 residues. CDR3 sequence: CATSFFEENTEAFF. The CDR3 DNA is TGTGCCACCAGCTTTTTTGAGGAAAACACTGAAGCTTTCTTT.

The V call is TRBV13, the J call TRBJ2-2, with TRBD2 as a possible D gene (7 bases). Between the trimmed V and J ends, which lost 5 bases and 6 bases, there was a span of 13 bases. The CDR3 spans 14 residues. Germline-derived CDR1 and CDR2 are PRHDT and FYEKMQ (reference sequence). For the CDR3, the DNA is TGTGCCAGCAGCCCCCTGGGGGGGCCCGGGGAGCTGTTTTTT. The encoded protein is CASSPLGGPGELFF.

The CDR3 protein is CASSMMTGGRYEQYF. The CDR3 bases are TGTGCCAGTAGTATGATGACAGGGGGGAGGTACGAGCAGTACTTC. The chain employs TRBV19 and TRBJ2-7; TRBD1 aligns across 9 bases. The CDR3 runs to 15 residues. Germline V gene data show CDR1 as LNHDA and CDR2 as SQIVND (reference sequence). V lost 3 bases to trimming and J lost 4 bases; unmatched junction nucleotides: 7.

This clone was detected once. The J gene is TRBJ1-5, the V gene TRBV7-9, with 10 bases aligning to TRBD1. Germline V gene sequence: CDR1 SEHNR, CDR2 FQNEAQ (reference sequence). This CDR3 is 19 amino acids long. With 1 base clipped from V and 0 bases from J, the junction kept 9 bases outside the gene matches. The chain's CDR3 is CASSLGGQGFPYSNQPQHF. The CDR3 DNA follows: TGTGCCAGCAGCTTAGGGGGACAGGGGTTCCCTTATAGCAATCAGCCCCAGCATTTT.

This chain joins TRBV29-1 and TRBJ1-2; D is ambiguous. The length of the CDR3 is 12 residues. Trimming took off 4 bases at V and 3 bases at J, with 9 bases between the two ends. CDR1 is SQVTM, CDR2 ANQGSEA, per germline. In nucleotides, the CDR3 is TGCAGCGTTGGGTTTTCGGACTATGGCTACACCTTC. It specifies CSVGFSDYGYTF.

The chain is built from TRBV2 and TRBJ1-4; TRBD1 matches at 8 bases. Trimming at V came to 6 bases and at J to 5 bases, leaving 8 bases not matched to a gene. CDR1 and CDR2 (germline): SNHLY, FYNNEI. The CDR3 extends over 15 amino acids. CDR3 region: CASRLKGQENEKLFF. CDR3 DNA: TGTGCCAGCAGGCTCAAGGGACAGGAGAATGAAAAACTGTTTTTT.

V gene TRBV4-3 combines with J gene TRBJ1-3; no clear D gene. V lost 1 base, J lost 0 bases, and 10 bases lay in between. This CDR3 contains 16 residues. Germline CDR1 and CDR2: LGHNA and YSLEER. This chain's CDR3 is CASSQVVASSGNTIYF. The CDR3 bases are TGCGCCAGCAGCCAAGTTGTAGCGAGCTCTGGAAACACCATATATTTT.

The chain links TRBV19 to TRBJ1-4; D perhaps matches TRBD1 (5 bases). Trimming stripped 7 bases from V and 4 bases from J, with 16 bases between. Germline V lookup: CDR1 LNHDA, CDR2 SQIVND (reference sequence). The CDR3 has 15 residues. The CDR3 nucleotides read TGTGCCAGTACCCAAATTACGGGGGGTAATGAAAAACTGTTTTTT. Amino acids: CASTQITGGNEKLFF.

The J gene is TRBJ1-4, the V gene TRBV7-9, with D possibly being TRBD1 (5 bases). The germline V and J ends were trimmed by 0 bases and 8 bases, with 22 bases remaining between them. CDR1 and CDR2 (germline): SEHNR, FQNEAQ (reference sequence). This CDR3 spans 18 amino acids. The CDR3 DNA is TGTGCCAGCAGCTTAGCGCTAGGGACTGTGGGTCCCGGGGAAAAACTGTTTTTT. The encoded protein is CASSLALGTVGPGEKLFF.

The chain joins TRBV11-2 to TRBJ1-4; weak D call: TRBD1 (5 bases). Germline assignment: CDR1 SGHAT and CDR2 FQNNGV. The CDR3 loop spans 15 amino acids. With 0 bases removed from V and 8 bases from J, the gap between germline ends came to 13 bases. DNA of the CDR3: TGTGCCAGCAGCTTAGATCGGGGGGTTAGCGAAAAACTGTTTTTT. It codes for CASSLDRGVSEKLFF.

The chain combines TRBV5-6 with TRBJ2-7; 9 nucleotides match TRBD1. The germline gives CDR1 SGHDT, CDR2 YYEEEE. CDR3 size: 13 residues. V lost 5 bases to trimming and J lost 3 bases; unmatched junction nucleotides: 3. The CDR3 sequence is CASRGQGLYEQYF. The CDR3 nucleotides are TGTGCCAGCAGAGGACAGGGGCTCTACGAGCAGTACTTC.

The chain is built from TRBV2 and TRBJ2-5, with 7 bases that match TRBD2. The V gene end was trimmed by 8 bases and the J gene end by 7 bases; junction bases not matched to a gene: 19. CDR1 and CDR2 from the germline V gene are SNHLY and FYNNEI. The CDR3 runs to 16 residues. CDR3 sequence reads: CASGGASGGSWGTQYF. In nucleotides, the CDR3 is TGTGCCAGCGGAGGGGCTAGCGGAGGGAGTTGGGGGACCCAGTACTTC.

The CDR3 region has the DNA TGTGCCAGCAGGAAACAGGGGGGCCAGCCCCAGCATTTT. It is translated as CASRKQGGQPQHF. The J gene is TRBJ1-5, the V gene TRBV6-6; 8 bases fit TRBD1. V lost 6 bases to trimming and J lost 7 bases; unmatched junction nucleotides: 5. Germline V gene lookup returns CDR1 MNHNY and CDR2 SVGAGI (reference sequence). The CDR3 is 13 amino acids.

The chain has TRBV7-2 and TRBJ1-4, with 8 bases lining up with TRBD1. This CDR3 comprises 15 residues. Trimming removed 7 bases from V and 5 bases from J; junction bases left unmatched: 9. Per germline, CDR1 SGHTA and CDR2 FQGNSA. The CDR3, as DNA: TGTGCCAGCACCTTTCAAACAGGGGGGAATGAAAAACTGTTTTTT. Protein sequence: CASTFQTGGNEKLFF.

In this sample, this clone turned up a few times. This chain links TRBV18 with TRBJ1-5; D remains ambiguous. This CDR3 is built from 14 residues. Germline values: CDR1 KGHSH, CDR2 LQKENI. Trimming took off 5 bases at V and 0 bases at J, with 8 bases between the two ends. DNA for the CDR3: TGTGCCAGCTCAAACGACATTAGCAATCAGCCCCAGCATTTT. As protein: CASSNDISNQPQHF.

V usage is TRBV5-4 and J usage is TRBJ2-7; D may be TRBD2 (5 bases). The germline CDR1 and CDR2 sequences are SGHNT and YYREEE (reference sequence). Trimming left V 2 bases short and J 3 bases short, with 9 bases between. The CDR3 loop spans 13 amino acids. The CDR3 nucleotides read TGTGCCAGCAGCTTCGGCCGGGGCTACGAGCAGTACTTC. Its protein product is CASSFGRGYEQYF.

The chain is built from TRBV7-8 and TRBJ2-3, with D perhaps TRBD1 or TRBD2 (5 bases each). Trimming removed 5 bases at V and 5 bases at J, with 14 bases between. The germline V gene has CDR1 SGHVS and CDR2 FQNEAQ. The CDR3 has 14 residues. The CDR3 spells CASSVTRGGDTQYF. The CDR3 nucleotides are TGTGCCAGCAGCGTAACTAGGGGCGGAGATACGCAGTATTTT.

For the CDR3, the DNA is TGTGCCAGCTCCTTGGGACAGGGGTCGAACACTGAAGCTTTCTTT. Amino acids: CASSLGQGSNTEAFF. This chain joins TRBV18 and TRBJ1-1, with 10 nucleotides matching TRBD1. Germline values: CDR1 KGHSH, CDR2 LQKENI. Trimming removed 6 bases from V and 1 base from J; junction bases left unmatched: 5. The CDR3 covers 15 residues.

This clone was found once. The V call is TRBV5-5, the J call TRBJ1-3; 8 nucleotides agree with TRBD1. Germline V gives CDR1 SGHKS, CDR2 YYEKEE (reference sequence). The CDR3 spans 17 residues. V lost 4 bases to trimming and J lost 4 bases; unmatched junction nucleotides: 13. This CDR3 is CASSRTGTGISGNTIYF. The CDR3 DNA reads TGTGCCAGCAGCCGCACGGGGACAGGTATCTCGGGAAACACCATATATTTT.

This rearrangement joins TRBV6-5 to TRBJ2-2, with no clear D. Trimming left V 6 bases short and J 2 bases short, with 13 bases between. CDR1 and CDR2 (germline): MNHEY, SVGAGI. The CDR3 consists of 15 residues. In DNA, the CDR3 is TGTGCCAGCAGCCGGTTAACGTCTAACACCGGGGAGCTGTTTTTT. Translation gives CASSRLTSNTGELFF.

This clone came up a few times. The rearrangement joins TRBV4-1 to TRBJ1-4; tentatively, D is TRBD1 (6 bases). V dropped 4 bases and J dropped 8 bases, with 17 bases sitting between them. This CDR3 is built from 15 residues. Per germline, CDR1 MGHRA and CDR2 YSYEKL. The CDR3 spells CASSPQQGFKEKLFF. In nucleotides, the CDR3 is TGCGCCAGCAGCCCACAACAGGGTTTCAAGGAAAAACTGTTTTTT.

V gene TRBV7-9 combines with J gene TRBJ2-5, with a weak D call TRBD1 (6 bases). The CDR3 consists of 15 residues. CDR1 and CDR2 from the germline V gene are SEHNR and FQNEAQ (reference sequence). V lost 2 bases and J 5 bases, leaving 15 bases between the germline ends. CDR3 nucleotides: TGTGCCAGCAGCTTACCCCGACACAGGGCGGAGACCCAGTACTTC. It translates to CASSLPRHRAETQYF.

This chain joins TRBV5-1 and TRBJ2-6; D gene ambiguous. CDR3 length: 16 residues. Trimming took off 4 bases at V and 4 bases at J, with 15 bases between the two ends. CDR1 is SGHRS, CDR2 YFSETQ, per germline. In DNA form, the CDR3 reads TGCGCCAGCAGCCTTCCCCGGGCTAACGGGGCCAACGTCCTGACTTTC. This translates into CASSLPRANGANVLTF.